This TCR beta chain was found in a study of molecular identifiers for immune sequencing clone quantification. This CDR3 has 15 residues. Looked up from germline, CDR1 is SGHKS and CDR2 is YYEKEE (reference sequence). The J segment lost 0 bases and the V segment lost 6 bases, leaving 9 bases of the junction unmatched. One entry per CDR3 protein results from TCRdb running MiXCR on the PCR reads. Found here are about half a million distinct CDR3 sequences, over 20% of them singletons; the top ten hold around 0.86%. This clonotype was seen a handful of times. The V gene is TRBV5-5, the J gene TRBJ2-7; 7 positions agree with TRBD1. Sequenced sample: naive CD8+ T cells from blood, with Jurkat cell RNA spiked in. Subset defined: FACS-sorted CD8+CD4-CCR7+CD45RA+ naive T cells. The sequence derives from a human donor in good health. Some libraries in this study had Jurkat cell RNA spiked in. The CDR3 nucleotides read TGTGCCAGCACCCCCGGACAGGTCAGCTCCTACGAGCAGTACTTC. Protein sequence: CASTPGQVSSYEQYF.